Reported below is one T cell receptor (beta chain). The sample comes from a study of blood T cell repertoires in COVID-19. Across the whole study: Whether acute or convalescent, the COVID-19 samples came from the United States, Italy and Spain.

The germline gives CDR1 SGHRS, CDR2 YFSETQ. Trimming shortened V by 1 base and J by 2 bases, and 8 bases separated the two germline ends. The length of the CDR3 is 14 residues. The table came from immunoSEQ multiplex PCR; TCRdb's copy has only in-frame clones and leaves some out. The repertoire holds roughly 80,000 clones, with 87% as singletons. The receptor was derived from a woman older than 75 with active or convalescent COVID-19. This rearrangement joins TRBV5-1 to TRBJ2-3; D not certain. Sequences were obtained from peripheral blood. As DNA, the CDR3 is TGCGCCAGCAGCTTGAGAGGAGACACAGATACGCAGTATTTT. Its translation: CASSLRGDTDTQYF.